This record covers a single TCR beta chain. Its specificity is not known. The PCR ran on 60 Vbeta and 13 Jbeta primers. TCRdb's table, derived via immunoSEQ multiplex PCR, lists solely in-frame clones and lacks some. Counted here are over 150,000 clones, 78% occurring once; the ten biggest clones make up approximately 13%. This CDR3 has 13 amino acids. Germline CDR1 SQVTM, CDR2 ANQGSEA. With 4 bases clipped from V and 1 base from J, the junction kept 0 bases outside the gene matches. This entry belongs to a study of cytomegalovirus exposure and HLA in healthy donors. Study conclusions and caveats: Altogether, 164 TCR beta chains were recorded as cytomegalovirus-associated. Highly shared variants forming one cluster were likely a sequencing artifact. Later analysis placed DRB1 highest and HLA-C lowest in TCR association rates, which differed by HLA locus.

The chain uses TRBV29-1 and TRBJ2-3; TRBD2 matches 9 bases. The receptor was isolated from a woman aged 50 to 60 in good health and CMV-seropositive. Sequences were obtained from PBMCs. This chain's CDR3 is CSVVAGGTDTQYF. DNA of the CDR3: TGCAGCGTTGTAGCGGGGGGCACAGATACGCAGTATTTT.